This TCR beta chain was identified during a study of blood T cell repertoires in COVID-19. The wider study: Sites across the United States, Italy and Spain contributed samples from acute and convalescent COVID-19.

A single count supports this clone. The CDR3 is made up of 18 amino acids. The germline CDR1 and CDR2 sequences are MGHRA and YSYEKL. V lost 0 bases and J 2 bases, leaving 19 bases between the germline ends. TCRdb's table, derived via immunoSEQ multiplex PCR, lists solely in-frame clones and lacks some. Of around 220,000 clones listed, 87% are singletons. The sample consisted of PBMCs or T cells enriched from blood (not recorded which). The J gene is TRBJ1-1, the V gene TRBV4-1, with a weak D call TRBD1 (6 bases). This clonotype was obtained from a woman in her 30s with acute COVID-19. The CDR3 is CASSQDPGRGIGNTEAFF. The CDR3 coding sequence is TGCGCCAGCAGCCAAGATCCTGGCAGGGGCATAGGTAACACTGAAGCTTTCTTT.